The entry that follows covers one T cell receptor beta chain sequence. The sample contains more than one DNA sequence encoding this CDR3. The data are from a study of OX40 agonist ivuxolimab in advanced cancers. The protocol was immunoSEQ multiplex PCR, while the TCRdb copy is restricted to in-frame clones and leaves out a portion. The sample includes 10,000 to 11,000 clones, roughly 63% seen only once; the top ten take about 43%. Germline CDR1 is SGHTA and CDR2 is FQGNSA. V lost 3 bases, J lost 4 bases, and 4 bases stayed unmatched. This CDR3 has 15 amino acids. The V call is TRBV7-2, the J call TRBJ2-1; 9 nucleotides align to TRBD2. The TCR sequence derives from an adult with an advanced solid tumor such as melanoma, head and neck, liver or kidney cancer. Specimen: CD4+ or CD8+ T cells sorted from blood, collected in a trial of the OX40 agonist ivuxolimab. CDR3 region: CASSLTSGPYNEQFF. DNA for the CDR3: TGTGCCAGCAGCTTGACTAGCGGACCATACAATGAGCAGTTCTTC.